Each of the 17 T cell receptor beta chains below was sequenced from the same sample in a study of monozygotic twins with inflammatory bowel disease. TCRdb re-analyzed the 5' RACE reads; it lists each CDR3 protein once, without DNA. The sample data list 95,000 to 110,000 distinct CDR3 sequences. What was sequenced was blood. The receptors originated from a human donor with ulcerative colitis or Crohn's disease, or a healthy co-twin of an affected twin (not recorded which).

V gene TRBV11-2 combines with J gene TRBJ2-2; TCRdb selects TRBD1, and the lack of DNA leaves this call unchecked. The CDR3 extends over 14 amino acids. The germline V gene has CDR1 SGHAT and CDR2 FQNNGV. CDR3 protein: CASSPDGTPGELFF. The whole variable domain, remainder taken from reference TRBV11-2 and TRBJ2-2, is EAGVAQSPRYKIIEKRQSVAFWCNPISGHATLYWYQQILGQGPKLLIQFQNNGVVDDSQLPKDRFSAERLKGVDSTLKIQPAKLEDSAVYLCASSPDGTPGELFFGEGSRLTVL.

V gene TRBV11-2 combines with J gene TRBJ2-2; the TCRdb D gene call, TRBD1, has no DNA to confirm it. The CDR3 loop spans 18 amino acids. The germline V gene encodes CDR1 SGHAT and CDR2 FQNNGV. The CDR3 reads CASSPLVARAENTGELFF.

V usage is TRBV28 and J usage is TRBJ1-2. This CDR3 is 16 amino acids long. Germline lookup yields CDR1 MDHEN and CDR2 SYDVKM. CDR3 loop: CASSFMGKRVNEGYTF.

V is TRBV10-1 and J is TRBJ2-3; the D gene TCRdb calls, TRBD2, cannot be checked with no DNA. Germline V gives CDR1 WNHNN, CDR2 SYGVQD (reference sequence). The CDR3 is 12 amino acids. CDR3 protein: CASSDPAGAQYF.

V gene TRBV11-3 combines with J gene TRBJ2-2. Germline loops: CDR1 SGHNT, CDR2 YENEEA. This CDR3 is 13 amino acids long. The CDR3 loop reads CASRSDLTGELFF.

CDR3 in amino acids: CASNLGTGDNQPQHF. V gene TRBV12-3 or TRBV12-4 combines with J gene TRBJ1-5; TCRdb's D gene call, TRBD1, goes unchecked for lack of DNA. CDR3 length equals 15 residues.

J is TRBJ2-5 and V is TRBV20-1; TCRdb's D call of TRBD2 is untestable without DNA. Germline-derived CDR1 and CDR2 are DFQATT and SNEGSKA (reference sequence). The CDR3 consists of 11 residues. CDR3 protein: CSAPREETQYF.

The J gene is TRBJ2-5, the V gene TRBV6-2 or TRBV6-3; TCRdb selects TRBD1, and the lack of DNA leaves this call unchecked. Germline assignment: CDR1 MNHEY and CDR2 SVGEGT. The CDR3 consists of 15 residues. The CDR3 region is CASSILAGAWQTQYF.

The chain joins TRBV5-1 to TRBJ1-2; TCRdb's D gene call, TRBD1, goes unchecked for lack of DNA. The CDR3 consists of 13 residues. The germline V gene encodes CDR1 SGHRS and CDR2 YFSETQ. The CDR3 reads CASSLQDNYGYTF.

The genes are TRBV20-1 and TRBJ2-3; TCRdb lists TRBD1, though no DNA is available to test this call. CDR1 DFQATT and CDR2 SNEGSKA come from the germline V gene (reference sequence). The CDR3 is 14 residues long. The CDR3 region is CSAPGRGGTDTQYF.

The CDR3 protein is CASSWWGVENTEAFF. The V gene is TRBV5-1, the J gene TRBJ1-1; lacking DNA, the TRBD1 call made by TCRdb goes unchecked. CDR1 SGHRS and CDR2 YFSETQ come from the germline V gene. The CDR3 contains 15 residues. The variable domain in full, with the rest retrieved from reference TRBV5-1 and TRBJ1-1, is KAGVTQTPRYLIKTRGQQVTLSCSPISGHRSVSWYQQTPGQGLQFLFEYFSETQRNKGNFPGRFSGRQFSNSRSEMNVSTLELGDSALYLCASSWWGVENTEAFFGQGTRLTVV.

V and J are TRBV19 and TRBJ1-1; lacking DNA, the TRBD1 call made by TCRdb goes unchecked. CDR1 and CDR2 from the germline V gene are LNHDA and SQIVND (reference sequence). This CDR3 contains 15 residues. The CDR3 region is CASTRERAMNTEAFF. The entire variable domain, with the rest obtained from reference TRBV19 and TRBJ1-1, is as follows: DGGITQSPKYLFRKEGQNVTLSCEQNLNHDAMYWYRQDPGQGLRLIYYSQIVNDFQKGDIAEGYSVSREKKESFPLTVTSAQKNPTAFYLCASTRERAMNTEAFFGQGTRLTVV.

The rearrangement joins TRBV20-1 to TRBJ2-6. From germline, CDR1 is DFQATT and CDR2 SNEGSKA (reference sequence). The CDR3 consists of 15 residues. The CDR3 is CSARGFLTSANVLTF.

This CDR3 is CASSSGGEQYF. The rearrangement links TRBV6-5 to TRBJ2-7; TCRdb proposes TRBD1, but this gene call is untestable without DNA. Germline V CDR1 and CDR2: MNHEY, SVGAGI. This CDR3 is built from 11 residues.

This chain joins TRBV7-2 and TRBJ2-7; lacking DNA, the TRBD2 call made by TCRdb goes unchecked. This CDR3 spans 15 amino acids. Germline V gene lookup returns CDR1 SGHTA and CDR2 FQGNSA. The CDR3 region is CASSGVAGGLREQYF.

This chain joins TRBV9 and TRBJ2-7; TCRdb calls TRBD1, which cannot be checked without DNA. This CDR3 has 15 amino acids. The germline V gene has CDR1 SGDLS and CDR2 YYNGEE. CDR3 in amino acids: CASSPLGGWAYEQYF. Combining the CDR3 with reference TRBV9 and TRBJ2-7 gives the whole variable domain DSGVTQTPKHLITATGQRVTLRCSPRSGDLSVYWYQQSLDQGLQFLIQYYNGEERAKGNILERFSAQQFPDLHSELNLSSLELGDSALYFCASSPLGGWAYEQYFGPGTRLTVT.

The rearrangement joins TRBV20-1 to TRBJ2-7; TCRdb indicates TRBD1, and absent DNA this call remains unverified. The germline gives CDR1 DFQATT, CDR2 SNEGSKA (reference sequence). The CDR3 runs 12 residues. This CDR3 reads CSAIPGTNEQYF.